The clone carrying this T cell receptor beta chain was seen at least ten times. One entry per CDR3 protein, called by TCRdb with MiXCR from the 5' RACE reads. Here the sample spans some 49,000 distinct CDR3 sequences, about 9% being singletons. Sample time point: longitudinal time-point 1 (baseline). The record originates from a study of neurological immune-mediated disorders. Trimming took off 0 bases at V and 1 base at J, with 10 bases between the two ends. Germline CDR1 and CDR2: SGHRS and YFSETQ. CDR3 length: 15 amino acids. The chain recombines TRBV5-1 with TRBJ1-1; D unclear. The clonotype was recovered from a woman in her thirties or forties in good health. Sequenced material: PBMCs. CDR3 loop: CASSLEASRNTEAFF. The CDR3 DNA reads TGCGCCAGCAGCTTGGAGGCCAGCAGGAACACTGAAGCTTTCTTT.